This TCR beta chain was captured by sequencing in a study of HIV-infected patients and healthy controls. Study-wide points: When repertoires were size-matched, rare events in HIV-infected data became overweighted.

This clonotype was detected a few times. Its specificity is unknown. The repertoire came from unfractionated whole blood and reflected all unsorted peripheral T cells. Reverse transcription used approximately 500 ng RNA and constant-region primers for alpha and beta. Using multiplexing indices, alpha and beta chain libraries were generated apart by chain-specific third strand synthesis. TCRdb fed the 5' RACE reads into MiXCR, producing one record per CDR3 protein. The sample carries tens of thousands of distinct CDR3 sequences, under 9% recorded once. The sample was blood. The sequence derives from an adult in good health.

CDR3 in DNA: TGCAGTGCTAGAGAAGGGACTGTAAGCTCCTACGAGCAGTACTTC. It is translated as CSAREGTVSSYEQYF. The genes are TRBV20-1 and TRBJ2-7; possible D gene TRBD2, 6 bases. Germline V gene data show CDR1 as DFQATT and CDR2 as SNEGSKA (reference sequence). The V end was cut by 0 bases, the J end by 0 bases, with 12 bases between. The CDR3 contains 15 residues.